One sample yielded the 4 T cell receptor beta chains listed below, sequenced in a study of blood T cell repertoires in COVID-19. Using immunoSEQ multiplex PCR, the repertoire was profiled, and TCRdb retains in-frame clones only, with some absent. The data contain roughly 330,000 clones, approximately 90% of them singletons. The sequencing sample was made of peripheral blood. These receptors came from a woman aged 45-60 years with active or convalescent COVID-19.

V is TRBV7-8 and J is TRBJ1-2; D perhaps matches TRBD1 (6 bases). CDR1 and CDR2 (germline): SGHVS, FQNEAQ. The V end lost 5 bases, the J end lost 10 bases, and 20 bases lay between the germline ends. This CDR3 has 14 amino acids. The CDR3 nucleotides are TGTGCCAGCAGCGACAACAGGGCCTTATTAGTCTACACCTTC. Its translation: CASSDNRALLVYTF.

The chain recombines TRBV7-6 with TRBJ1-4; no firm D call. The CDR3 is made up of 14 amino acids. The V end was cut by 5 bases, the J end by 0 bases, with 7 bases between. Germline V gives CDR1 SGHVS, CDR2 FNYEAQ. This CDR3 reads CASSLQATNEKLFF. The DNA for the CDR3 is TGTGCCAGCAGCCTCCAGGCAACTAATGAAAAACTGTTTTTT.

In this sample, this clone turned up once. This chain links TRBV6-5 with TRBJ2-6; D might be TRBD2 (6 bases). V dropped 7 bases and J dropped 6 bases, with 13 bases sitting between them. The CDR3 totals 14 residues. CDR1 and CDR2 from the germline V gene are MNHEY and SVGAGI. CDR3 sequence reads: CASNPGGEANVLTF. DNA for the CDR3: TGTGCCAGCAACCCAGGCGGGGAGGCCAACGTCCTGACTTTC.

The chain recombines TRBV27 with TRBJ1-1; D call uncertain. Trimming removed 3 bases from V and 10 bases from J, with 18 bases in between. Per the germline V gene, CDR1 is MNHEY and CDR2 is SMNVEV (reference sequence). The CDR3 loop spans 14 amino acids. CDR3 loop: CASSFSYVGYGAFF. The CDR3 region has the DNA TGTGCCAGCAGTTTTAGTTACGTCGGGTATGGAGCTTTCTTT.